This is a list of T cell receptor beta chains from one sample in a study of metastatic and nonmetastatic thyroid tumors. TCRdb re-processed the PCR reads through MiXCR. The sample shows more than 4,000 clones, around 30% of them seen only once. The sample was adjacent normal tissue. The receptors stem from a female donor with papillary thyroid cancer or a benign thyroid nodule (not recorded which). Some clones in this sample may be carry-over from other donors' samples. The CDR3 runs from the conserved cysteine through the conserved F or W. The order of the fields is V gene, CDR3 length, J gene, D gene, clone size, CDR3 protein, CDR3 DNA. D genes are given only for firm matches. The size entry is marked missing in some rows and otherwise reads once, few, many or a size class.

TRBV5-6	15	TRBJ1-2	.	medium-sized	CASSPGAGFNYGYTF	TGTGCCAGCAGCCCCGGGGCAGGTTTCAACTATGGCTACACCTTC
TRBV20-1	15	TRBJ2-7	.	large	CSARGPDRMDDEQYF	TGCAGTGCTAGAGGGCCTGACAGGATGGACGACGAGCAGTACTTC
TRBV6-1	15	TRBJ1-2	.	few	CASSEGQRIGYGYTF	TGTGCCAGCAGTGAAGGACAGCGAATCGGATATGGCTACACCTTC
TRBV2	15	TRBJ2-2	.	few	CASSGLRSNTGELFF	TGTGCCAGCAGTGGACTGAGATCCAACACCGGGGAGCTGTTTTTT
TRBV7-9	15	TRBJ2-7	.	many	CASRGETPFSYEQYF	TGTGCCAGCAGGGGGGAAACCCCCTTCTCTTACGAGCAGTACTTC
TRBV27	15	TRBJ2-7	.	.	CASSLSTGGLYEQYF	TGTGCCAGCAGTTTATCCACCGGAGGGCTCTACGAGCAGTACTTC
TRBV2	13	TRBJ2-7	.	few	CARRDSGTYEQYF	TGTGCCCGACGAGACAGTGGAACCTACGAGCAGTACTTC
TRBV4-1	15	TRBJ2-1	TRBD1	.	CASSQDLTGGNEQFF	TGCGCCAGCAGCCAAGATCTAACAGGGGGCAATGAGCAGTTCTTC
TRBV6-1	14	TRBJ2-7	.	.	CASKDRLISYEQYF	TGTGCCAGCAAAGACAGGCTGATCTCCTACGAGCAGTACTTC
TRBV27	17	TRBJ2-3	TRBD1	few	CASSFSGTGKFTDTQYF	TGTGCCAGCAGTTTCAGCGGGACAGGGAAATTCACAGATACGCAGTATTTT
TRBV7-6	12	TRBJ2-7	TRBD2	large	CATSKTREVFHF	TGTGCCACAAGCAAGACGCGGGAGGTCTTCCACTTC
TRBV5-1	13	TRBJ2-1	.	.	CASSPDLGNEQFF	TGCGCCAGCAGCCCGGACTTAGGCAATGAGCAGTTCTTC
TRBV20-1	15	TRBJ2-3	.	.	CSADLSSEASDTQYF	TGCAGTGCCGACCTTTCTAGCGAGGCGTCAGATACGCAGTATTTT
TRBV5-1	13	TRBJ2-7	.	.	CASSLGGTPEQYF	TGCGCCAGCAGCTTGGGGGGGACACCCGAGCAGTACTTC
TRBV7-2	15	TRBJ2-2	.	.	CASSTDGLRAGELFF	TGTGCCAGCAGCACAGATGGGCTCAGAGCCGGGGAGCTGTTTTTT
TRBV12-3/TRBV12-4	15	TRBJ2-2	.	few	CASSLRGWDTGELFF	TGTGCCAGCAGTTTACGGGGTTGGGACACCGGGGAGCTGTTTTTT
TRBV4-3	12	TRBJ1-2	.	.	CASSQGNYGYTF	TGCGCCAGCAGCCAAGGGAATTATGGCTACACCTTC
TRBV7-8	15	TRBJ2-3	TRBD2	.	CASSLGDYDTDTQYF	TGTGCCAGCAGCTTAGGGGACTACGACACAGATACGCAGTATTTT